These 21 T cell receptor beta chains came from one sample sequenced in a study of human thymus T cells. Clones were sequenced by immunoSEQ multiplex PCR, and TCRdb holds only the in-frame ones, with some missing. The data contain roughly 120,000 clones, around 94% of them singletons. Corrective heart surgery yielded resections, and these provided the thymus tissue. The sequencing input was thymus tissue. The receptors originated from a boy in the first two years of life with a congenital heart defect but otherwise immunologically healthy.

The chain couples TRBV4-2 to TRBJ1-1; 7 nucleotides agree with TRBD1. V shed 1 base, J shed 0 bases, and the junction held 11 bases outside the gene matches. Germline assignment: CDR1 LGHNA and CDR2 YNFKEQ. This CDR3 is 18 amino acids long. CDR3 region: CASSQGSDRPLLNTEAFF. The CDR3 DNA reads TGTGCCAGCAGCCAAGGCTCGGACAGGCCTCTTCTGAACACTGAAGCTTTCTTT.

This sequence joins TRBV28 and TRBJ2-7, with TRBD2 matching 8 bases. CDR1 MDHEN and CDR2 SYDVKM come from the germline V gene. This CDR3 is 16 amino acids long. V lost 3 bases and J lost 1; bases outside the gene matches: 8. Here the CDR3 reads CASSLVSGEPSYEQYF. The CDR3, as DNA: TGTGCCAGCAGTTTGGTTAGCGGGGAGCCTTCCTACGAGCAGTACTTC.

V usage is TRBV5-1 and J usage is TRBJ2-3; 8 bases map to TRBD2. CDR3 length equals 16 residues. V shed 0 bases, J shed 4 bases, and the junction held 7 bases outside the gene matches. Germline assignment: CDR1 SGHRS and CDR2 YFSETQ. The CDR3 region has the DNA TGCGCCAGCAGCTTGGGAAGGCGGGGGGCACCAGATACGCAGTATTTT. Protein sequence: CASSLGRRGAPDTQYF. The entire variable domain, with the rest obtained from reference TRBV5-1 and TRBJ2-3, is as follows: KAGVTQTPRYLIKTRGQQVTLSCSPISGHRSVSWYQQTPGQGLQFLFEYFSETQRNKGNFPGRFSGRQFSNSRSEMNVSTLELGDSALYLCASSLGRRGAPDTQYFGPGTRLTVL.

J is TRBJ2-1 and V is TRBV9, with D possibly being TRBD1 (6 bases). The CDR3 has 13 residues. V was shortened by 0 bases and J by 7 bases, with 8 bases between the two germline ends. The V gene's germline CDR1 is SGDLS and CDR2 YYNGEE. CDR3 residues: CASSVEQGNEQFF. The CDR3 DNA sequence: TGTGCCAGCAGCGTAGAACAGGGTAATGAGCAGTTCTTC.

This rearrangement joins TRBV7-2 to TRBJ2-3; 10 bases match TRBD1. The trim removed 5 bases at V and 2 bases at J, leaving 13 bases unmatched. The CDR3 extends over 18 amino acids. CDR1 and CDR2 (germline): SGHTA, FQGNSA. The CDR3 bases are TGTGCCAGCAGCCTAGTCAACCGGGACAGGGGTCTCACAGATACGCAGTATTTT. This encodes CASSLVNRDRGLTDTQYF.

The gene calls are TRBV6-5 and TRBJ1-5; D gene unclear. The CDR3 totals 15 residues. CDR1 is MNHEY, CDR2 SVGAGI, per germline. V was pared by 7 bases and J by 1 base, with 14 bases between. This chain's CDR3 is CASNDSPGSNQPQHF. CDR3 nucleotides: TGTGCCAGCAACGACTCTCCGGGCAGCAATCAGCCCCAGCATTTT.

The chain combines TRBV30 with TRBJ2-3; tentative D call: TRBD1 (6 bases). CDR3 size: 14 residues. The V end lost 1 base, the J end lost 7 bases, and 15 bases lay between the germline ends. Germline-derived CDR1 and CDR2 are GTSNPN and SVGIG (reference sequence). This CDR3 reads CAWSEGAGAYTQYF. The CDR3 DNA reads as TGTGCCTGGAGTGAAGGGGCAGGGGCTTATACGCAGTATTTT.

The chain couples TRBV7-8 to TRBJ2-1; TRBD2 matches 9 bases. V trimming: 2 bases; J trimming: 9 bases; junction bases outside the gene matches: 5. CDR1 SGHVS and CDR2 FQNEAQ come from the germline V gene. There are 14 residues in the CDR3. The CDR3 bases are TGTGCCAGCAGCTTAACGCGGGGGGGCGGTGAGCAGTTCTTC. This encodes CASSLTRGGGEQFF.

This chain joins TRBV27 and TRBJ2-3; D gene unclear. V shed 3 bases and J shed 4 bases, with 20 bases lying between them. The CDR3 is 17 residues long. The V gene's germline CDR1 is MNHEY and CDR2 SMNVEV (reference sequence). The CDR3 DNA reads as TGTGCCAGCAGTTTGTCCCAAGATACGGGTGGCCCAGATACGCAGTATTTT. Translation gives CASSLSQDTGGPDTQYF.

This clone occurred once. The chain recombines TRBV5-6 with TRBJ2-7, with unresolved D. The CDR3 loop spans 15 amino acids. Germline lookup yields CDR1 SGHDT and CDR2 YYEEEE. The germline V and J ends were trimmed by 6 bases and 0 bases, with 16 bases remaining between them. The CDR3 DNA follows: TGTGCCAGCAACCACAGAGGTCCTCACTCCTACGAGCAGTACTTC. Amino acids: CASNHRGPHSYEQYF. The full variable domain, in which reference TRBV5-6 and TRBJ2-7 provide the parts outside the CDR3, is DAGVTQSPTHLIKTRGQQVTLRCSPKSGHDTVSWYQQALGQGPQFIFQYYEEEERQRGNFPDRFSGHQFPNYSSELNVNALLLGDSALYLCASNHRGPHSYEQYFGPGTRLTVT.

The chain combines TRBV9 with TRBJ2-3; D is possibly TRBD2 (6 bases). The CDR3 has 16 amino acids. With 0 bases removed from V and 6 bases from J, the gap between germline ends came to 17 bases. Germline assignment: CDR1 SGDLS and CDR2 YYNGEE. The CDR3 DNA follows: TGTGCCAGCAGCGTAGTGGATAGCGGTAGTACTGATACGCAGTATTTT. Protein product: CASSVVDSGSTDTQYF.

The rearrangement uses TRBV28 and TRBJ1-5, with a weak D call TRBD1 (6 bases). Germline CDR1 MDHEN, CDR2 SYDVKM. The germline V and J ends were trimmed by 6 bases and 3 bases, with 15 bases remaining between them. The CDR3 is 15 residues long. The CDR3 spells CASRLPDSFNQPQHF. The DNA of the CDR3 is TGTGCCAGCAGACTCCCGGACAGCTTCAATCAGCCCCAGCATTTT. The whole variable domain, remainder taken from reference TRBV28 and TRBJ1-5, is DVKVTQSSRYLVKRTGEKVFLECVQDMDHENMFWYRQDPGLGLRLIYFSYDVKMKEKGDIPEGYSVSREKKERFSLILESASTNQTSMYLCASRLPDSFNQPQHFGDGTRLSIL.

V gene TRBV7-9 combines with J gene TRBJ1-1; 7 nucleotides agree with TRBD1. With V trimmed by 1 base and J by 1 base, 9 bases remained unmatched. Germline V lookup: CDR1 SEHNR, CDR2 FQNEAQ (reference sequence). The length of the CDR3 is 17 residues. CDR3 DNA: TGTGCCAGCAGCTTAGTATACGCAGGGGGGAAGAACACTGAAGCTTTCTTT. Protein sequence: CASSLVYAGGKNTEAFF.

The CDR3 DNA sequence: TGTGCCAGCAGTTACTCTGAACCCCTTCAGTACTTC. Translation gives CASSYSEPLQYF. The chain joins TRBV6-6 to TRBJ2-5, with D uncertain. Germline CDR1 is MNHNY and CDR2 is SVGAGI (reference sequence). V was shortened by 0 bases and J by 11 bases, with 10 bases between the two germline ends. The CDR3 is made up of 12 amino acids.

This chain connects TRBV19 to TRBJ1-2; D gene unclear. The CDR3 covers 13 residues. Trimming shortened V by 6 bases and J by 0 bases, and 8 bases separated the two germline ends. CDR1 and CDR2 from the germline V gene are LNHDA and SQIVND (reference sequence). The CDR3 DNA sequence: TGTGCCAGTAGGCAAAATCCTAACTATGGCTACACCTTC. It encodes CASRQNPNYGYTF.

The V and J genes are TRBV7-2 and TRBJ2-7, with 10 bases matching TRBD2. The CDR3 is 15 residues long. The junction had 7 bases not matched to a gene; V was cut back by 5 bases and J by 3 bases. Germline V gene sequence: CDR1 SGHTA, CDR2 FQGNSA. The CDR3 loop is CASSHQRGGYYEQYF. The CDR3 bases are TGTGCCAGCAGCCATCAGCGGGGGGGATACTACGAGCAGTACTTC.

The CDR3 sequence is CATEGRTLYNEQFF. Here the CDR3 DNA reads TGTGCCACCGAGGGTAGGACCCTATACAATGAGCAGTTCTTC. This rearrangement joins TRBV2 to TRBJ2-1; D possibly corresponds to TRBD2 (5 bases). The CDR3 is 14 amino acids. The germline CDR1 and CDR2 sequences are SNHLY and FYNNEI. Trimming stripped 10 bases from V and 4 bases from J, with 17 bases between.

V and J are TRBV5-1 and TRBJ2-7; 10 positions agree with TRBD2. This CDR3 has 15 amino acids. Germline loops: CDR1 SGHRS, CDR2 YFSETQ. J lost 3 bases, V lost 4 bases, and 7 bases had no gene match. The DNA of the CDR3 is TGCGCCAGCAGCGGAACTAGCGGGGATATCTACGAGCAGTACTTC. Residues: CASSGTSGDIYEQYF.

The chain couples TRBV13 to TRBJ2-7, with D possibly TRBD2 on 5 matching bases. The CDR3 loop spans 11 amino acids. Germline V gene lookup returns CDR1 PRHDT and CDR2 FYEKMQ (reference sequence). Trimming stripped 5 bases from V and 7 bases from J, with 9 bases between. The CDR3 DNA is TGTGCCAGCAGCCGAGGAGGAGAGCAGTACTTC. Amino acids: CASSRGGEQYF.

The CDR3 region is CASSLSGGINEKLFF. CDR3 sequence (DNA): TGTGCCAGCAGTTTATCGGGGGGAATTAATGAAAAACTGTTTTTT. V gene TRBV28 combines with J gene TRBJ1-4; the D gene is possibly TRBD1 (5 bases). The CDR3 covers 15 residues. V was shortened by 1 base and J by 4 bases, with 10 bases between the two germline ends. The germline CDR1 and CDR2 sequences are MDHEN and SYDVKM.

A few counts support this clone. The chain combines TRBV5-1 with TRBJ2-5; no clear D gene. The V end was cut by 2 bases, the J end by 5 bases, with 10 bases between. The CDR3 loop spans 13 amino acids. The V gene's germline CDR1 is SGHRS and CDR2 YFSETQ. For the CDR3, the DNA is TGCGCCAGCAGCTTACGGACCCGGGAGACCCAGTACTTC. This sequence encodes CASSLRTRETQYF.